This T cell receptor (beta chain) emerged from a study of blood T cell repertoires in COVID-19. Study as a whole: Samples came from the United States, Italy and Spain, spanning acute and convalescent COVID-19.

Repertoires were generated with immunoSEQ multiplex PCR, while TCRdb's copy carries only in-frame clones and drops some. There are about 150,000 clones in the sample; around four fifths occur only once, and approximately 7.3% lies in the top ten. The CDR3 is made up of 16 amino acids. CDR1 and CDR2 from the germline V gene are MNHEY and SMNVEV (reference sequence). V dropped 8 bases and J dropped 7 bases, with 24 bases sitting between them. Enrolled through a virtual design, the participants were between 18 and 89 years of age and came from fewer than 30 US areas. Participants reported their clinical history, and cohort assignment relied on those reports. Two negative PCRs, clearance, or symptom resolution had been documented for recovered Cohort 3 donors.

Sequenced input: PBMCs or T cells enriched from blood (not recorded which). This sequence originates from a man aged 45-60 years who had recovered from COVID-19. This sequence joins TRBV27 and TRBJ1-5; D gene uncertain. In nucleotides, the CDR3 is TGTGCCAGCCCTCCCAACGCAGGCCCTTCTATCCAGCCCCAGCATTTT. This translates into CASPPNAGPSIQPQHF.